Below, 22 T cell receptor beta chains from the same sample are listed, as sequenced in a study of OX40 agonist ivuxolimab in advanced cancers. Sequencing used immunoSEQ multiplex PCR; TCRdb keeps in-frame clones, though not all of them. The top ten clones hold under 0.5% of a sample with some 45,000 clones, 75% to 90% of them seen once. Sequences were derived from CD4+ or CD8+ T cells sorted from blood, sampled in a trial of the OX40 agonist ivuxolimab. All receptors come from an adult with an advanced solid tumor such as melanoma, head and neck, liver or kidney cancer.

This chain connects TRBV2 to TRBJ2-3; D uncertain. Trimming pared 8 bases from V and 0 bases from J, leaving 12 bases between. This CDR3 is 14 amino acids long. Germline V gene lookup returns CDR1 SNHLY and CDR2 FYNNEI. The CDR3 bases are TGTGCCAGCCTGCGCCCGCCTAGCACAGATACGCAGTATTTT. Translation gives CASLRPPSTDTQYF.

V usage is TRBV19 and J usage is TRBJ1-1; TRBD1 might be the D (5 bases). This CDR3 region has 14 residues. V lost 8 bases and J 3 bases, leaving 16 bases between the germline ends. The V gene's germline CDR1 is LNHDA and CDR2 SQIVND (reference sequence). CDR3 residues: CASVYQVGDTEAFF. CDR3 in DNA: TGTGCCAGTGTCTATCAGGTGGGGGACACTGAAGCTTTCTTT. The full variable domain, in which reference TRBV19 and TRBJ1-1 provide the parts outside the CDR3, is DGGITQSPKYLFRKEGQNVTLSCEQNLNHDAMYWYRQDPGQGLRLIYYSQIVNDFQKGDIAEGYSVSREKKESFPLTVTSAQKNPTAFYLCASVYQVGDTEAFFGQGTRLTVV.

The chain is built from TRBV2 and TRBJ1-2; D gene unclear. CDR3 length: 12 residues. V lost 7 bases, J lost 8 bases, and 14 bases lay in between. The germline CDR1 and CDR2 sequences are SNHLY and FYNNEI. CDR3 sequence reads: CASTVPPRGYTF. CDR3 bases: TGTGCCAGCACGGTCCCCCCGAGGGGCTACACCTTC.

This clone was counted a single time. The chain carries TRBV25-1 and TRBJ1-3; D is uncertain. Trimming cost V 6 bases and J 7 bases, with 10 bases left between them. The CDR3 has 12 residues. Germline V gene lookup returns CDR1 MGHDK and CDR2 SYGVNS. The DNA for the CDR3 is TGTGCCAGCAGCATAAGCGAGAACACCATATATTTT. It encodes CASSISENTIYF.

The rearrangement joins TRBV10-1 to TRBJ2-7; TRBD2 aligns across 7 bases. V was clipped by 8 bases and J by 7 bases; unmatched bases: 20. The CDR3 loop spans 16 amino acids. Germline V lookup: CDR1 WNHNN, CDR2 SYGVQD (reference sequence). The CDR3 region has the DNA TGCGCCAGCCCCTGGGGGGGAGGGGAGAAGAGGAGTGAGCAGTACTTC. Its translation: CASPWGGGEKRSEQYF.

The V and J genes are TRBV30 and TRBJ2-1; D possibly uses TRBD1 or TRBD2 (5 bases each). Germline V gene sequence: CDR1 GTSNPN, CDR2 SVGIG (reference sequence). The CDR3 contains 15 residues. Trimming removed 2 bases from V and 7 bases from J, with 18 bases in between. CDR3 nucleotides: TGTGCCTGGAGTACCGGGGCTTGGGTGCGGAATGAGCAGTTCTTC. Translating it yields CAWSTGAWVRNEQFF.

The CDR3 DNA reads as TGTGCCAGCAGTAATGCGGGAGGGAACACCGGGGAGCTGTTTTTT. Translation gives CASSNAGGNTGELFF. The gene calls are TRBV28 and TRBJ2-2; 8 bases are a match to TRBD2. The CDR3 loop spans 15 amino acids. With V trimmed by 5 bases and J by 1 base, 3 bases remained unmatched. Germline CDR1 MDHEN, CDR2 SYDVKM.

The chain couples TRBV28 to TRBJ1-2, with a tentative D call TRBD1 (6 bases). The CDR3 has 13 amino acids. V lost 6 bases to trimming and J lost 4 bases, with 12 bases between them. CDR1 MDHEN and CDR2 SYDVKM come from the germline V gene. CDR3: CASRPTGVYGYTF. The CDR3 DNA sequence: TGTGCCAGCAGACCGACAGGAGTCTATGGCTACACCTTC.

This CDR3 reads CASSTDRADGEQYF. For the CDR3, the DNA is TGTGCCAGCAGCACGGACAGGGCCGACGGAGAGCAGTACTTC. V is TRBV6-1 and J is TRBJ2-7; 8 nucleotides line up with TRBD1. From germline, CDR1 is MNHNS and CDR2 SASEGT. The junction had 11 bases not matched to a gene; V was cut back by 6 bases and J by 7 bases. This CDR3 contains 14 residues.

Here the CDR3 reads CASSERYGTYNEQFF. CDR3 sequence (DNA): TGTGCCAGCAGCGAAAGGTACGGCACCTACAATGAGCAGTTCTTC. The chain employs TRBV7-2 and TRBJ2-1, with D uncertain. The CDR3 totals 15 residues. V was pared by 5 bases and J by 2 bases, with 13 bases between. CDR1 and CDR2 from the germline V gene are SGHTA and FQGNSA. Full variable domain (missing parts from reference TRBV7-2 and TRBJ2-1): GAGVSQSPSNKVTEKGKDVELRCDPISGHTALYWYRQSLGQGLEFLIYFQGNSAPDKSGLPSDRFSAERTGGSVSTLTIQRTQQEDSAVYLCASSERYGTYNEQFFGPGTRLTVL.

J is TRBJ1-4 and V is TRBV7-9; D remains ambiguous. Trimming cost V 3 bases and J 8 bases, with 10 bases left between them. CDR1 and CDR2 (germline): SEHNR, FQNEAQ (reference sequence). This CDR3 has 13 amino acids. CDR3 nucleotide sequence: TGTGCCAGCAGCTTGACACTTTGGGAAAAACTGTTTTTT. Amino acids: CASSLTLWEKLFF.

This clone was counted between two and nine times. V is TRBV2 and J is TRBJ1-1; a weak D match, TRBD1 (5 bases). The CDR3 totals 15 residues. With 7 bases removed from V and 1 base from J, the gap between germline ends came to 16 bases. Germline V CDR1 and CDR2: SNHLY, FYNNEI. The CDR3 DNA follows: TGTGCCAGCATCAGATCAGGGATCAGGAACACTGAAGCTTTCTTT. Protein product: CASIRSGIRNTEAFF.

The genes are TRBV11-1 and TRBJ1-6, with D possibly TRBD1 on 6 matching bases. The CDR3 covers 18 residues. Germline loops: CDR1 SGHAT, CDR2 FQDESV (reference sequence). The ends were cut back, 5 bases at V and 0 bases at J, with 17 bases in the middle. The CDR3 sequence is CASSPVDRQSSYNSPLHF. In DNA, the CDR3 is TGTGCCAGCAGCCCGGTCGACAGGCAGAGCTCCTATAATTCACCCCTCCACTTT.

The V call is TRBV6-6, the J call TRBJ2-1; 7 bases match TRBD2. The CDR3 contains 16 residues. Germline V lookup: CDR1 MNHNY, CDR2 SVGAGI (reference sequence). Trimming at V came to 2 bases and at J to 3 bases, leaving 7 bases not matched to a gene. CDR3 in DNA: TGTGCCAGCAGTTACCTCGGCGGGGGAGGCTACAATGAGCAGTTCTTC. It is translated as CASSYLGGGGYNEQFF.

The chain links TRBV5-3 to TRBJ2-3; a possible D gene is TRBD2 (5 bases). TRBV5-3 qualifies as an ORF whose function is uncertain. V dropped 3 bases and J dropped 0 bases, with 11 bases sitting between them. This CDR3 spans 15 amino acids. The CDR3: CARSWAGSSTDTQYF. DNA for the CDR3: TGTGCCAGAAGCTGGGCGGGTTCTAGCACAGATACGCAGTATTTT.

This clone was observed a few times. This specimen includes other DNA sequences encoding the same CDR3. V usage is TRBV4-3 and J usage is TRBJ1-6; D is unclear. Germline V lookup: CDR1 LGHNA, CDR2 YSLEER. V shed 0 bases and J shed 9 bases, with 18 bases lying between them. The CDR3 covers 17 residues. The DNA of the CDR3 is TGCGCCAGCAGCCAAGACGGTGCTCTCCTGGGCCTTTCACCCCTCCACTTT. It codes for CASSQDGALLGLSPLHF.

V usage is TRBV6-5 and J usage is TRBJ1-1; D is unclear. In germline, CDR1 is MNHEY, CDR2 SVGAGI. Trimming left V 2 bases short and J 7 bases short, with 14 bases between. This CDR3 region has 14 residues. The CDR3 region is CASSYLLTGSEAFF. As DNA, the CDR3 is TGTGCCAGCAGTTACCTCCTGACGGGGAGTGAAGCTTTCTTT.

The V gene is TRBV29-1, the J gene TRBJ2-7; D gene uncertain. With 4 bases removed from V and 3 bases from J, the gap between germline ends came to 7 bases. Germline V gives CDR1 SQVTM, CDR2 ANQGSEA. The CDR3 is 11 residues long. CDR3 in DNA: TGCAGCGTTGTTCGGAACTACGAGCAGTACTTC. Its protein product is CSVVRNYEQYF.

The chain employs TRBV29-1 and TRBJ1-2; maybe TRBD1 (6 bases). V was cut by 3 bases and J by 4 bases, with 18 bases left in between. This CDR3 is 15 amino acids long. CDR1 is SQVTM, CDR2 ANQGSEA, per germline. The CDR3 region has the DNA TGCAGCGTTGACCCCGGCAGGGGCCTATCCTATGGCTACACCTTC. Residues: CSVDPGRGLSYGYTF. Based on the CDR3 plus reference TRBV29-1 and TRBJ1-2, the full variable domain is SAVISQKPSRDICQRGTSLTIQCQVDSQVTMMFWYRQQPGQSLTLIATANQGSEATYESGFVIDKFPISRPNLTFSTLTVSNMSPEDSSIYLCSVDPGRGLSYGYTFGSGTRLTVV.

The chain recombines TRBV27 with TRBJ2-5, with 8 positions matching TRBD2. CDR1 is MNHEY, CDR2 SMNVEV, per germline (reference sequence). The J segment lost 2 bases and the V segment lost 5 bases, leaving 10 bases of the junction unmatched. This CDR3 comprises 16 residues. CDR3: CASSPYTLAGQETQYF. In nucleotides, the CDR3 is TGTGCCAGCAGTCCCTACACGTTAGCGGGGCAAGAGACCCAGTACTTC.

About this clone: A read error may account for a junction end that differs from germline. The chain uses TRBV28 and TRBJ1-5; 8 bases align to TRBD1. The V gene's germline CDR1 is MDHEN and CDR2 SYDVKM. This CDR3 is 18 amino acids long. The CDR3 DNA is TGTGCCAGCAGCTTATTCGGCCCGGGACAGGTAAGCAATCAGCCCCAGCATTTT. Protein product: CASSLFGPGQVSNQPQHF. Full variable domain (missing parts from reference TRBV28 and TRBJ1-5): DVKVTQSSRYLVKRTGEKVFLECVQDMDHENMFWYRQDPGLGLRLIYFSYDVKMKEKGDIPEGYSVSREKKERFSLILESASTNQTSMYLCASSLFGPGQVSNQPQHFGDGTRLSIL.

The chain is built from TRBV2 and TRBJ1-1, with 12 bases lining up with TRBD1. After removal of 6 bases from V and 4 bases from J, the junction contained 6 bases not matched to a gene. The CDR3 covers 15 residues. The V gene's germline CDR1 is SNHLY and CDR2 FYNNEI. This CDR3 is CASRGQGARGTEAFF. The CDR3 DNA reads TGTGCCAGCAGGGGACAGGGGGCGAGGGGCACTGAAGCTTTCTTT. The entire variable domain, with the rest obtained from reference TRBV2 and TRBJ1-1, is as follows: EPEVTQTPSHQVTQMGQEVILRCVPISNHLYFYWYRQILGQKVEFLVSFYNNEISEKSEIFDDQFSVERPDGSNFTLKIRSTKLEDSAMYFCASRGQGARGTEAFFGQGTRLTVV.